A single sample is the source of the 2 T cell receptor beta chains below, sequenced in a study of shared clonotypes between healthy human individuals. Here immunoSEQ multiplex PCR was the method, and the copy in TCRdb shows in-frame clones only, minus some. The table has approximately 2.5 million clones, approximately 94% seen once. Sample: naive CD4+ T cells from PBMCs. Described subset: CD45RA+ positively selected. These TCRs come from a man younger than 35 in good health. Some clones in this sample may be carry-over from other donors' samples.

In this sample, this clone turned up once. The rearrangement links TRBV7-9 to TRBJ2-7; 9 positions match TRBD1. The CDR3 extends over 13 amino acids. The junction had 11 bases not matched to a gene; V was cut back by 11 bases and J by 6 bases. CDR1 and CDR2 (germline): SEHNR, FQNEAQ (reference sequence). The CDR3 DNA reads as TGTGCCCTGGGGGGGGGACAGGGTGGCGAGCAGTACTTC. Translating it yields CALGGGQGGEQYF.

In this sample, this clone turned up once. V usage is TRBV4-1 and J usage is TRBJ2-2; perhaps TRBD1 as D (6 bases). The V gene's germline CDR1 is MGHRA and CDR2 YSYEKL. CDR3 length: 16 residues. V lost 4 bases to trimming and J lost 4 bases, with 16 bases between them. The CDR3 region is CASSRSTGLGTGELFF. CDR3 DNA sequence: TGCGCCAGCAGCCGGTCAACAGGGCTCGGCACCGGGGAGCTGTTTTTT.